This section outlines one T cell receptor beta chain sequence together with its context. What it binds is not known. The data were produced by immunoSEQ multiplex PCR, yet TCRdb's version contains in-frame clones alone and is incomplete. The data hold 40,000 to 60,000 clones, with more than 60% observed a single time. The data were taken from a study of a mutant IDH1 vaccine in newly diagnosed glioma. Documented time point: week 35, safety follow-up. The content of each vaccine dose was 300 ug of mutant IDH1 20-mer peptide, and topical imiquimod accompanied it. Administration of eight vaccinations to patients took place in weeks 1, 3, 5, 7, 11, 15, 19, 23. The donors had new WHO grade 3 or 4 astrocytomas; these were IDH1-mutant and ATRX-lost. Points from the study as a whole: Immune responses induced by the vaccine were seen in 93.3% of patients, spanning multiple MHC alleles.

V shed 4 bases and J shed 3 bases, with 9 bases lying between them. This CDR3 region has 14 residues. Germline values: CDR1 MNHNS, CDR2 SASEGT. Source: PBMCs, taken from a glioma patient whose treatment included an IDH1 peptide vaccine. This receptor was identified in a man aged 35 to 55 with glioma. This chain links TRBV6-1 with TRBJ1-4, with D uncertain. CDR3 protein: CASSGVVANEKLFF. The CDR3 nucleotides read TGTGCCAGCAGTGGGGTTGTGGCTAATGAAAAACTGTTTTTT.